A selection of T cell receptor beta chains follows, all from one sample in a study of siplizumab effects on memory and regulatory T cells. The method was immunoSEQ multiplex PCR; TCRdb's version includes in-frame clones alone and lacks a portion of them. The sample has 80,000 to 130,000 clones; around 95% are singletons. Sequencing used Tregs sorted from blood. Source of these receptors: a human donor in good health. The CDR3 runs from the conserved cysteine through the conserved F or W. A D gene is named only where the DNA matches it firmly. The size entry is marked missing in some rows and otherwise reads once, few, many or a size class.

NA	TRBV5-6	NA	TRBJ1-1	15	CASRLGPLENTEAFF	TGTGCCAGCAGACTGGGACCCCTCGAAAACACTGAAGCTTTCTTT
NA	TRBV29-1	NA	TRBJ1-5	12	CSVGTPQSAPAF	TGCAGCGTTGGGACACCACAATCAGCCCCAGCATTT
TRBD1	TRBV28	NA	TRBJ2-4	14	CASSPRGQRNIQYF	TGTGCCAGCAGCCCTCGGGGACAGAGGAACATTCAGTACTTC
NA	TRBV11-2	NA	TRBJ2-1	13	CASRREHYNEQFF	TGTGCCAGCCGTCGGGAGCACTACAATGAGCAGTTCTTC
TRBD2	TRBV11-2	NA	TRBJ2-3	16	CASSPSSGRSSDTQYF	TGTGCCAGCAGCCCATCTAGCGGGAGGTCTTCAGATACGCAGTATTTT
NA	TRBV18	once	TRBJ1-4	14	CASSPGTTNEKLFF	TGTGCCAGCTCACCAGGAACAACTAATGAAAAACTGTTTTTT
NA	TRBV11-2	NA	TRBJ1-3	16	CASSPEGVYSGNTIYF	TGTGCCAGCAGCCCCGAAGGGGTGTACTCTGGAAACACCATATATTTT
NA	TRBV19	NA	TRBJ2-2	13	CATLRRVTGELFF	TGTGCCACTCTACGCAGGGTCACCGGGGAGCTGTTTTTT
NA	TRBV28	once	TRBJ1-5	12	CASRTVHQPQHF	TGTGCCAGCAGAACAGTGCATCAGCCCCAGCATTTT
NA	TRBV18	NA	TRBJ2-3	11	CASSPDNTQYF	TGTGCCAGCTCACCAGACAATACGCAGTATTTT
NA	TRBV11-2	NA	TRBJ1-1	14	CASSLDLGATEAFF	TGTGCCAGCAGCTTAGATCTGGGGGCCACTGAAGCTTTCTTT
NA	TRBV5-1	NA	TRBJ2-6	17	CASSLEWGGSGANVLTF	TGCGCCAGCAGCTTGGAATGGGGAGGCTCTGGGGCCAACGTCCTGACTTTC
TRBD2	TRBV9	once	TRBJ2-1	15	CASSARPGLPNEQFF	TGTGCCAGCAGCGCGAGACCGGGACTACCCAATGAGCAGTTCTTC
NA	TRBV5-6	NA	TRBJ1-5	14	CASSFRGSNQPQHF	TGTGCCAGCAGCTTTAGGGGTAGCAATCAGCCCCAGCATTTT
NA	TRBV27	NA	TRBJ1-5	12	CASSPRGQPQHF	TGTGCCAGCAGTCCGAGGGGTCAGCCCCAGCATTTT
NA	TRBV6-5	NA	TRBJ2-5	11	CAIPSGETQYF	TGTGCCATCCCTTCGGGAGAGACCCAGTACTTC
NA	TRBV29-1	once	TRBJ2-2	12	CSVRLTIGELFF	TGCAGCGTTAGACTTACTATCGGGGAGCTGTTTTTT
TRBD1	TRBV28	NA	TRBJ1-2	15	CASSLTGGESYGYTF	TGTGCCAGCAGTTTAACAGGGGGTGAGAGCTATGGCTACACCTTC
NA	TRBV18	NA	TRBJ1-4	20	CASSPRGATPTRATNEKLFF	TGTGCCAGCTCACCGCGGGGTGCCACTCCAACCCGTGCAACTAATGAAAAACTGTTTTTT
NA	TRBV7-9	NA	TRBJ1-2	12	CASSHPPRENTF	TGTGCCAGCAGCCACCCCCCGCGAGAGAACACCTTC
NA	TRBV5-1	once	TRBJ2-1	13	CASSPSLASEQFF	TGCGCCAGCAGCCCCTCCTTAGCATCTGAGCAGTTCTTC
NA	TRBV19	NA	TRBJ1-3	15	CASSTRTVSGNTIYF	TGTGCCAGTAGTACCCGGACCGTCTCTGGAAACACCATATATTTT
TRBD2	TRBV7-9	once	TRBJ2-3	11	CASSSAGAQYF	TGTGCCAGCAGCTCTGCGGGAGCGCAGTATTTT
NA	TRBV2	once	TRBJ2-7	14	CASSVWVLVNEQYF	TGTGCCAGCAGTGTATGGGTCCTGGTTAACGAGCAGTACTTC
TRBD2	TRBV4-1	once	TRBJ2-5	20	CASSQDWGGNAGGPPETQYF	TGCGCCAGCAGCCAAGATTGGGGGGGAAATGCGGGAGGGCCTCCAGAGACCCAGTACTTC
NA	TRBV7-2	NA	TRBJ2-6	15	CASRSGRSGANVLTF	TGTGCCAGCAGGTCGGGGCGCTCTGGGGCCAACGTCCTGACTTTC
NA	TRBV6-6	NA	TRBJ1-5	15	CASSSPPGSNQPQHF	TGTGCCAGCAGTTCCCCGCCAGGGAGCAATCAGCCCCAGCATTTT
TRBD2	TRBV7-6	NA	TRBJ2-5	13	CASSTTSEGTQYF	TGTGCCAGCAGCACAACTAGCGAAGGGACCCAGTACTTC
NA	TRBV19	NA	TRBJ2-1	11	CASSRINEQFF	TGTGCCAGTAGTCGAATAAATGAGCAGTTCTTC
NA	TRBV10-3	many	TRBJ2-5	11	CAISAGETQYF	TGTGCCATCAGTGCCGGGGAGACCCAGTACTTC
NA	TRBV7-9	NA	TRBJ2-7	17	CASSLGGTKTKKYEQYF	TGTGCCAGCAGCTTAGGAGGAACTAAAACAAAAAAATACGAGCAGTACTTC
TRBD2	TRBV10-3	NA	TRBJ2-7	13	CAISEIVGGEQYF	TGTGCCATCAGTGAAATTGTGGGAGGGGAGCAGTACTTC
NA	TRBV2	NA	TRBJ2-7	14	CASSDRGAPYEQYF	TGTGCCAGCAGTGATCGCGGGGCCCCCTACGAGCAGTACTTC
NA	TRBV28	NA	TRBJ1-2	14	CASSSSGHFRGYTF	TGTGCCAGCAGTTCGTCGGGACATTTCCGTGGCTACACCTTC
TRBD2	TRBV19	NA	TRBJ2-6	19	CASSLGQRAGVTGANVLTF	TGTGCCAGTAGTCTAGGCCAAAGGGCGGGAGTGACTGGGGCCAACGTCCTGACTTTC
TRBD1	TRBV5-1	once	TRBJ2-7	13	CASTLRQGSEQYF	TGCGCCAGCACCTTGCGACAGGGTTCCGAGCAGTACTTC
NA	TRBV19	NA	TRBJ1-2	15	CASSTLSRGDYGYTF	TGTGCCAGTAGTACCCTATCTAGGGGCGACTATGGCTACACCTTC
NA	TRBV4-1	NA	TRBJ1-5	17	CASSQDGRAASNQPQHF	TGCGCCAGCAGCCAAGATGGTAGGGCAGCAAGCAATCAGCCCCAGCATTTT